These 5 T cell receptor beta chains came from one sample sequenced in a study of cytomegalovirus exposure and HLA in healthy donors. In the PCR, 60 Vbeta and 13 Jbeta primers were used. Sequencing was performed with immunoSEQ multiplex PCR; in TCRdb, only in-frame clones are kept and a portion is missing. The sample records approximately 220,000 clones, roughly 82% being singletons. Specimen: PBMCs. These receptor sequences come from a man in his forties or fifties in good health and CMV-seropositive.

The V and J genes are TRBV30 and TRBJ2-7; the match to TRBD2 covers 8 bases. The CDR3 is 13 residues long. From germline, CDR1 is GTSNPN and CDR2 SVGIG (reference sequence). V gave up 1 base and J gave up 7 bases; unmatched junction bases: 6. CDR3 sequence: CAWSGGLAREQYV. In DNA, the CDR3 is TGTGCCTGGAGTGGAGGACTAGCTCGTGAGCAGTACGTC.

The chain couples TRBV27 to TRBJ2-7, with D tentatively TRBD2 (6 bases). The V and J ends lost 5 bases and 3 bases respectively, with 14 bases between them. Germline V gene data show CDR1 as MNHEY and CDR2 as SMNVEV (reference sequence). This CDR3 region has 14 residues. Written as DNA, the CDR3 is TGTGCCAGCAGTCCAGCCCGGACTATCTACGAGCAGTACTTC. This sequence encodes CASSPARTIYEQYF.

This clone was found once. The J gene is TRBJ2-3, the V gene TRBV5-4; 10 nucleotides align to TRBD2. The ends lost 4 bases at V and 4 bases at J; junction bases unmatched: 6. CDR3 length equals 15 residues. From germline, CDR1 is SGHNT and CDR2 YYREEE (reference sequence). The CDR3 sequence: CASSHPAGGPDTQYF. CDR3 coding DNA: TGTGCCAGCAGCCATCCAGCGGGAGGGCCAGATACGCAGTATTTT.

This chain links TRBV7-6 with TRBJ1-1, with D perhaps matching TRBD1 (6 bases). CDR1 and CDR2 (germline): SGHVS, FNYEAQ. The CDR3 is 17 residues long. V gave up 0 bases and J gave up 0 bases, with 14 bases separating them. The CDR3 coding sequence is TGTGCCAGCAGCTTAGCTAGGGGGGGGCAAATGAACACTGAAGCTTTCTTT. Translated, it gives CASSLARGGQMNTEAFF. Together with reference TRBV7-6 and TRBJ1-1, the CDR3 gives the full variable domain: GAGVSQSPRYKVTKRGQDVALRCDPISGHVSLYWYRQALGQGPEFLTYFNYEAQQDKSGLPNDRFSAERPEGSISTLTIQRTEQRDSAMYRCASSLARGGQMNTEAFFGQGTRLTVV.

The CDR3: CSVAGTGGGNQPQHF. The DNA of the CDR3 is TGCAGCGTTGCGGGGACAGGGGGAGGCAATCAGCCCCAGCATTTT. This chain uses TRBV29-1 with TRBJ1-5, with 11 bases that match TRBD1. Germline values: CDR1 SQVTM, CDR2 ANQGSEA. The V gene end was trimmed by 4 bases and the J gene end by 2 bases; junction bases not matched to a gene: 4. The CDR3 is 15 amino acids.